Following are 27 T cell receptor beta chains from one sample sequenced in a study of blood T cell repertoires in COVID-19. Clones were read by immunoSEQ multiplex PCR, and TCRdb kept only the in-frame ones, dropping some. The profile shows roughly 500,000 clones, nearly 90% of them singletons. Material: peripheral blood. The receptors here all came from a man between 18 and 29 years old with COVID-19, enrolled during active disease.

The V call is TRBV18, the J call TRBJ2-5, with D possibly matching TRBD2 (6 bases). Trimming cost V 3 bases and J 2 bases, with 16 bases left between them. CDR3 length: 16 residues. The germline gives CDR1 KGHSH, CDR2 LQKENI. CDR3 DNA sequence: TGTGCCAGCTCACCTACGGCGGGACGTTGTCAAGAGACCCAGTACTTC. Protein: CASSPTAGRCQETQYF.

The rearrangement links TRBV11-2 to TRBJ1-2; unclear D gene. This CDR3 region has 11 residues. CDR1 and CDR2 from the germline V gene are SGHAT and FQNNGV. The V and J ends lost 5 bases and 7 bases respectively, with 8 bases between them. The CDR3 nucleotides read TGTGCCAGCAGCAAGGGAGCTGGCTACACCTTC. The encoded protein is CASSKGAGYTF.

The rearrangement links TRBV28 to TRBJ1-3; D gene ambiguous. The CDR3 runs to 14 residues. Trimming shortened V by 3 bases and J by 0 bases, and 6 bases separated the two germline ends. Germline V gene sequence: CDR1 MDHEN, CDR2 SYDVKM. CDR3 coding DNA: TGTGCCAGCAGTTTTACAAACTCTGGAAACACCATATATTTT. Translating it yields CASSFTNSGNTIYF.

The chain combines TRBV6-2 or TRBV6-3 with TRBJ1-4, with a possible D match to TRBD1 (5 bases). Germline V CDR1 and CDR2: MNHEY, SVGEGT. The CDR3 is made up of 16 amino acids. V lost 3 bases, J lost 5 bases, and 16 bases lay in between. The CDR3 nucleotides are TGTGCCAGCAGTTATCACCCGCAGGGAGGGAATGAAAAACTGTTTTTT. This encodes CASSYHPQGGNEKLFF.

This chain joins TRBV3-1 (or the pseudogene TRBV3-2) and TRBJ1-1, with a possible D match to TRBD1 (5 bases). There are 13 residues in the CDR3. Between the trimmed V and J ends, which lost 4 bases and 1 base, there was a span of 7 bases. Germline V gene data show CDR1 as LGHDT and CDR2 as YNNKEL (reference sequence). Written as DNA, the CDR3 is TGTGCCAGCAGCCTTCAGGGGAACACTGAAGCTTTCTTT. Translation gives CASSLQGNTEAFF.

The gene calls are TRBV2 and TRBJ1-3; D possibly corresponds to TRBD1 (5 bases). The CDR3 contains 13 residues. The germline CDR1 and CDR2 sequences are SNHLY and FYNNEI. Trimming took 3 bases from V and 7 from J, leaving 10 bases between them. CDR3 protein: CASSEQGLNTIYF. The CDR3 region has the DNA TGTGCCAGCAGTGAGCAGGGCCTGAACACCATATATTTT.

V and J are TRBV24-1 and TRBJ2-2; perhaps TRBD2 as D (6 bases). The CDR3 contains 16 residues. Germline V gene lookup returns CDR1 KGHDR and CDR2 SFDVKD. V was trimmed by 0 bases and J by 1 base, leaving 8 bases between them. DNA for the CDR3: TGTGCCACCAGTGATTTGGGGACTGTGAACACCGGGGAGCTGTTTTTT. This encodes CATSDLGTVNTGELFF.

The chain links TRBV18 to TRBJ2-2, with D perhaps TRBD2 (5 bases). Germline lookup yields CDR1 KGHSH and CDR2 LQKENI. The CDR3 length is 15 residues. Trimming left V 6 bases short and J 4 bases short, with 15 bases between. The CDR3 bases are TGTGCCAGCTCTACCGGGGAGACGGGCACCGGGGAGCTGTTTTTT. Translation gives CASSTGETGTGELFF. The full variable domain, rest sourced from reference TRBV18 and TRBJ2-2, is NAGVMQNPRHLVRRRGQEARLRCSPMKGHSHVYWYRQLPEEGLKFMVYLQKENIIDESGMPKERFSAEFPKEGPSILRIQQVVRGDSAAYFCASSTGETGTGELFFGEGSRLTVL.

The chain links TRBV5-4 to TRBJ1-2; TRBD1 matches 8 bases. The V and J ends lost 2 bases and 4 bases, in that order; junction bases with no gene match: 7. The germline V gene has CDR1 SGHNT and CDR2 YYREEE (reference sequence). There are 15 residues in the CDR3. The DNA for the CDR3 is TGTGCCAGCAGCTTAGGAATCACAGGGGGCTATGGCTACACCTTC. Its protein product is CASSLGITGGYGYTF.

J is TRBJ2-1 and V is TRBV3-1 (or the pseudogene TRBV3-2); 9 bases match TRBD2. In germline, CDR1 is LGHDT, CDR2 YNNKEL (reference sequence). This CDR3 has 16 amino acids. V gave up 0 bases and J gave up 10 bases; unmatched junction bases: 10. The CDR3 region has the DNA TGTGCCAGCAGCCAAGATCTTGGCGGGGGGGCAGGGGAGCAGTTCTTC. Translated, it gives CASSQDLGGGAGEQFF.

The V and J genes are TRBV7-9 and TRBJ1-1; D might be TRBD1 (5 bases). The CDR3 covers 15 residues. Germline CDR1 and CDR2: SEHNR and FQNEAQ (reference sequence). Trimming left V 2 bases short and J 0 bases short, with 10 bases between. CDR3 protein: CASSLPGGVNTEAFF. The CDR3 DNA is TGTGCCAGCAGCTTACCGGGAGGGGTGAACACTGAAGCTTTCTTT.

The V and J genes are TRBV6-2 or TRBV6-3 and TRBJ2-3; TRBD1 matches 9 bases. The CDR3 has 12 amino acids. Trimming took 5 bases from V and 9 from J; bases not matched to a gene: 3. Per germline, CDR1 MNHEY and CDR2 SVGEGT. Written as DNA, the CDR3 is TGTGCCAGCAGTACCGGGACAGGGACGCAGTATTTT. It encodes CASSTGTGTQYF.

This sequence joins TRBV2 and TRBJ2-5; tentatively, D is TRBD2 (6 bases). This CDR3 has 14 amino acids. Germline-derived CDR1 and CDR2 are SNHLY and FYNNEI. V lost 7 bases and J lost 2, with 14 bases in between. CDR3 region: CASKFAGTQETQYF. CDR3 DNA sequence: TGTGCCAGCAAGTTTGCAGGGACTCAAGAGACCCAGTACTTC.

This chain joins TRBV30 and TRBJ2-2, with a possible D match to TRBD2 (5 bases). The CDR3 consists of 15 residues. CDR1 GTSNPN and CDR2 SVGIG come from the germline V gene (reference sequence). Trimming left V 0 bases short and J 5 bases short, with 13 bases between. The CDR3 DNA reads as TGTGCCTGGAGTGTACGGGGTATAGAAACCGGGGAGCTGTTTTTT. Translation: CAWSVRGIETGELFF.

The J gene is TRBJ2-1, the V gene TRBV7-9, with D tentatively TRBD2 (5 bases). This CDR3 is built from 15 residues. Germline CDR1 is SEHNR and CDR2 is FQNEAQ (reference sequence). The V end was cut by 4 bases, the J end by 0 bases, with 10 bases between. The DNA for the CDR3 is TGTGCCAGCAGCTCCCCCCGGGGCTCCTACAATGAGCAGTTCTTC. Encoded protein: CASSSPRGSYNEQFF.

This chain joins TRBV24-1 and TRBJ2-2, with D maybe TRBD1 (6 bases). This CDR3 comprises 14 residues. Per germline, CDR1 KGHDR and CDR2 SFDVKD. Trimming took 9 bases from V and 2 from J, leaving 12 bases between them. CDR3 in DNA: TGTGCCACCTCGGGACACAATAACACCGGGGAGCTGTTTTTT. This sequence encodes CATSGHNNTGELFF.

The gene calls are TRBV5-6 and TRBJ2-7; TRBD1 aligns across 9 bases. The CDR3 is 15 amino acids. With V trimmed by 1 base and J by 6 bases, 8 bases remained unmatched. Germline CDR1 reads SGHDT; CDR2 reads YYEEEE. CDR3 loop: CASSLIGQGSPEQYF. The CDR3 DNA is TGTGCCAGCAGCTTGATTGGACAGGGGAGCCCCGAGCAGTACTTC.

This sequence joins TRBV13 and TRBJ2-1, with a weak D call TRBD1 (6 bases). V lost 9 bases and J lost 9, with 15 bases in between. In germline, CDR1 is PRHDT, CDR2 FYEKMQ (reference sequence). The CDR3 length is 12 residues. The CDR3 loop reads CASFGTFGEQFF. The CDR3 nucleotides read TGTGCCAGTTTCGGGACATTCGGTGAGCAGTTCTTC.

This chain joins TRBV3-1 (or the pseudogene TRBV3-2) and TRBJ1-2, with 10 bases identical to TRBD1. V shed 5 bases and J 4 bases; nucleotides not matched to a gene: 13. Germline CDR1 LGHDT, CDR2 YNNKEL (reference sequence). The CDR3 consists of 17 residues. CDR3 region: CASSARDRGIPGYGYTF. The DNA for the CDR3 is TGTGCCAGCAGCGCCCGGGACAGGGGTATTCCGGGCTATGGCTACACCTTC.

The chain employs TRBV4-2 and TRBJ1-2, with 8 bases that match TRBD1. With 3 bases clipped from V and 10 bases from J, the junction kept 16 bases outside the gene matches. Germline V CDR1 and CDR2: LGHNA, YNFKEQ. The CDR3 extends over 16 amino acids. The CDR3 DNA reads TGTGCCAGCAGCCATGACCCCACCGGGACAGGAAGTTCCTACACCTTC. This encodes CASSHDPTGTGSSYTF.

V usage is TRBV4-1 and J usage is TRBJ2-1, with D maybe TRBD1 (5 bases). The CDR3 runs 16 residues. From germline, CDR1 is MGHRA and CDR2 YSYEKL. V lost 0 bases, J lost 0 bases, and 9 bases lay in between. The CDR3 DNA reads TGCGCCAGCAGCCAAGAATGGGGCGGCTCCTACAATGAGCAGTTCTTC. As protein: CASSQEWGGSYNEQFF.

The chain carries TRBV5-4 and TRBJ2-2, with 7 bases identical to TRBD1. CDR1 SGHNT and CDR2 YYREEE come from the germline V gene (reference sequence). After removal of 3 bases from V and 6 bases from J, the junction contained 5 bases not matched to a gene. The CDR3 covers 14 residues. CDR3 in DNA: TGTGCCAGCAGCTGGGGGACAGAGGCCGGGGAGCTGTTTTTT. Encoded protein: CASSWGTEAGELFF.

This clone was recorded only once. The genes are TRBV7-9 and TRBJ1-1; D remains ambiguous. V shed 5 bases and J shed 7 bases, with 11 bases lying between them. The CDR3 contains 12 residues. Germline V gene data show CDR1 as SEHNR and CDR2 as FQNEAQ (reference sequence). This chain's CDR3 is CASSLLRGEAFF. DNA for the CDR3: TGTGCCAGCAGCCTTTTGCGGGGTGAAGCTTTCTTT.

The chain is built from TRBV7-9 and TRBJ2-7; D not certain. Between the trimmed V and J ends, which lost 1 base and 0 bases, there was a span of 7 bases. The CDR3 has 14 residues. Per the germline V gene, CDR1 is SEHNR and CDR2 is FQNEAQ (reference sequence). CDR3 in DNA: TGTGCCAGCAGCTTAGTTTACAGCTCCTACGAGCAGTACTTC. Amino acid sequence: CASSLVYSSYEQYF. Based on the CDR3 plus reference TRBV7-9 and TRBJ2-7, the full variable domain is DTGVSQNPRHKITKRGQNVTFRCDPISEHNRLYWYRQTLGQGPEFLTYFQNEAQLEKSRLLSDRFSAERPKGSFSTLEIQRTEQGDSAMYLCASSLVYSSYEQYFGPGTRLTVT.

The gene calls are TRBV11-3 and TRBJ1-6; D is unclear. Germline V gene lookup returns CDR1 SGHNT and CDR2 YENEEA. Deletions cut 3 bases from V and 5 bases from J, with 8 bases between. CDR3 size: 14 residues. CDR3 in DNA: TGTGCCAGCAGCTTTACGGTTCATAATTCACCCCTCCACTTT. This sequence encodes CASSFTVHNSPLHF.

V usage is TRBV7-2 and J usage is TRBJ1-1; D is uncertain. The CDR3 runs to 12 residues. Germline V gene lookup returns CDR1 SGHTA and CDR2 FQGNSA. The V and J ends lost 2 bases and 11 bases respectively, with 12 bases between them. The CDR3 sequence: CASSLSHFRAFF. Written as DNA, the CDR3 is TGTGCCAGCAGCTTATCCCATTTTCGGGCTTTCTTT.

The CDR3: CASRNVGSETQYF. The CDR3 nucleotides are TGTGCCAGCAGAAACGTCGGGTCGGAGACCCAGTACTTC. The chain carries TRBV6-5 and TRBJ2-5; D unclear. The CDR3 extends over 13 amino acids. Trimming pared 6 bases from V and 5 bases from J, leaving 13 bases between. Germline CDR1 reads MNHEY; CDR2 reads SVGAGI.